This T cell receptor beta chain was identified in a study of OX40 agonist ivuxolimab in advanced cancers. Whole-study results and caveats: Clonal expansion from baseline to week 6 occurred in both CD4+ and CD8+ T cells.

Using immunoSEQ multiplex PCR, the repertoire was profiled, and TCRdb retains in-frame clones only, with some absent. Found here are some 87,000 clones, roughly 91% of them singletons; the top ten hold 1.5% to 2%. Note on this clone: Its antigen is undetermined.

Germline-derived CDR1 and CDR2 are KGHSH and LQKENI. Losses at the gene ends were 3 bases for V and 8 bases for J; bases not matched to a gene: 4. The CDR3 runs to 14 residues. The sample consisted of CD4+ or CD8+ T cells sorted from blood, taken in a trial of the OX40 agonist ivuxolimab. The rearrangement uses TRBV18 and TRBJ1-6; 7 bases align to TRBD1. This clonotype was sampled from an adult with an advanced solid tumor such as melanoma, head and neck, liver or kidney cancer. CDR3 coding DNA: TGTGCCAGCTCACCGACAGGGTCGGATTCACCCCTCCACTTT. The encoded protein is CASSPTGSDSPLHF. The full variable domain, rest sourced from reference TRBV18 and TRBJ1-6, is NAGVMQNPRHLVRRRGQEARLRCSPMKGHSHVYWYRQLPEEGLKFMVYLQKENIIDESGMPKERFSAEFPKEGPSILRIQQVVRGDSAAYFCASSPTGSDSPLHFGNGTRLTVT.